The clone carrying this T cell receptor (beta chain) was detected ten times or more. Its antigen is unidentified. This specimen belongs to a study of CD8 T cells in ankylosing spondylitis. Broader study findings: Typical of ankylosing spondylitis blood, it appeared, was a TCR beta motif of eight highly homologous variants. In synovial fluid and blood from reactive arthritis, some motif variants were previously reported. Disease-linked clones reportedly showed significant enrichment in matched ankylosing spondylitis synovial fluid.

The authors made TCR beta libraries by quantitative 5'-RACE with molecular barcodes. TCRdb used MiXCR to reprocess the 5' RACE reads, holding one entry per CDR3 protein. The sample carries under 300,000 distinct CDR3 sequences, less than 10% recorded once. Trimming removed 4 bases from V and 5 bases from J, with 5 bases in between. Germline V gene data show CDR1 as MNHNS and CDR2 as SASEGT. The CDR3 covers 12 residues. Sequenced material: blood, either unsorted or a sorted T cell fraction (not recorded which). This sequence was found in a male donor with ankylosing spondylitis or in good health (not recorded which). The chain employs TRBV6-1 and TRBJ2-2; D call uncertain. CDR3 sequence: CASSAVTGELFF. The DNA of the CDR3 is TGTGCCAGCAGTGCAGTGACCGGGGAGCTGTTTTTT.